This TCR beta chain originates from a study of cytomegalovirus exposure and HLA in healthy donors. This CDR3 is built from 14 residues. CDR1 SGDLS and CDR2 YYNGEE come from the germline V gene. V lost 5 bases, J lost 1 base, and 11 bases lay in between. Study-level points and caveats: Most subjects' HLA-A and HLA-B alleles were reportedly predicted from TCR beta sequences. The listing of 150 to 200 TCR beta chains classed them as cytomegalovirus-associated.

About this clone: The antigen remains undetermined.

The PCR was carried out with 60 Vbeta primers and 13 Jbeta primers. The assay was immunoSEQ multiplex PCR, and TCRdb's table has in-frame clones only and misses some. The repertoire holds about 120,000 clones, with about 81% as singletons. Input material: PBMCs. The rearrangement links TRBV9 to TRBJ2-3; weak D call: TRBD2 (7 bases). This sequence originates from a man aged 35-49 years in good health and CMV-seronegative. The CDR3 reads CASRRGGGTDTQYF. Written as DNA, the CDR3 is TGTGCCAGCAGAAGAGGGGGGGGCACAGATACGCAGTATTTT.